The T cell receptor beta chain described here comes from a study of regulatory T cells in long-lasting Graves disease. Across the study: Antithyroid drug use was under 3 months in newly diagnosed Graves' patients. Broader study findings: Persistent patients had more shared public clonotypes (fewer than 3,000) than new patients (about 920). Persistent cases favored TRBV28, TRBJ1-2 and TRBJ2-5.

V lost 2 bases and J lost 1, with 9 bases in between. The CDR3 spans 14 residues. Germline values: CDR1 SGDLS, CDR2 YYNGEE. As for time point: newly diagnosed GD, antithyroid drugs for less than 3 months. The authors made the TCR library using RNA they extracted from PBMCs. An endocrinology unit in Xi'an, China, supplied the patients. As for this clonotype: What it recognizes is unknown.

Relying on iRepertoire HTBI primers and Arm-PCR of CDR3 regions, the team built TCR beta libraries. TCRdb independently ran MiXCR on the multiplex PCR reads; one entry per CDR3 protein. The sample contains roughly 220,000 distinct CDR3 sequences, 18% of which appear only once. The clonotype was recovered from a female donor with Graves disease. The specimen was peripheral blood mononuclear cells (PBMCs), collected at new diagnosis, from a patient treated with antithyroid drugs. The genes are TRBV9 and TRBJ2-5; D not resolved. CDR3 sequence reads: CASSVFGSQETQYF. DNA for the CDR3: TGTGCCAGCAGCGTTTTCGGCAGCCAAGAGACCCAGTACTTC.